This T cell receptor (beta chain) comes out of a study of T cell repertoires in cytomegalovirus infection. In TCRdb, the reads were re-called with MiXCR into one record per CDR3 protein. The sample lists 600,000 to 800,000 distinct CDR3 sequences, about 24% occurring once. This clonotype appeared many times. The trim removed 3 bases at V and 5 bases at J, leaving 7 bases unmatched. The CDR3 spans 15 residues. Germline CDR1 reads SEHNR; CDR2 reads FQNEAQ (reference sequence). This clonotype originated in a human donor in good health (CMV status not recorded). Some clones in this sample may be carry-over from other donors' samples. Sequencing used CD8+ T cells from PBMCs. The chain is built from TRBV7-9 and TRBJ2-1; 7 nucleotides match TRBD1. In DNA form, the CDR3 reads TGTGCCAGCAGCTTTCCGGGACAGCGAAACAATGAGCAGTTCTTC. It specifies CASSFPGQRNNEQFF. The full variable domain, in which reference TRBV7-9 and TRBJ2-1 provide the parts outside the CDR3, is DTGVSQNPRHKITKRGQNVTFRCDPISEHNRLYWYRQTLGQGPEFLTYFQNEAQLEKSRLLSDRFSAERPKGSFSTLEIQRTEQGDSAMYLCASSFPGQRNNEQFFGPGTRLTVL.